These T cell receptor beta chains were read from a single sample in a study of T cell responses to AZD1222 COVID-19 vaccine. Sequenced by immunoSEQ multiplex PCR; TCRdb stores in-frame clones only, minus some. There are some 150,000 clones in the sample; about nine tenths occur only once, and more than 4% lies in the top ten. Sequenced material: peripheral blood, taken 28 days after the second dose of the MenACWY control vaccine. The origin of the receptors is an adult who received the MenACWY meningococcal vaccine as a control. Both conserved end residues are part of each CDR3. A D gene is named only where the DNA matches it firmly. Only some rows state a clone size, as once, few, many or a class for expanded clones.

J: TRBJ2-5
V: TRBV11-2
size: .
D: .
CDR3: CASSLGLETQYF
DNA: TGTGCCAGCAGCTTAGGACTAGAGACCCAGTACTTC

J: TRBJ2-3
V: TRBV5-1
size: .
D: .
CDR3: CASSLAADTQYF
DNA: TGCGCCAGCAGCTTGGCCGCGGATACGCAGTATTTT

J: TRBJ2-1
V: TRBV15
size: .
D: .
CDR3: CATSRDPVGGGKNEQFF
DNA: TGTGCCACCAGCAGAGACCCTGTAGGGGGGGGGAAGAATGAGCAGTTCTTC

J: TRBJ2-1
V: TRBV19
size: .
D: .
CDR3: CASSGWPYNEQFF
DNA: TGTGCCAGTAGCGGGTGGCCCTACAATGAGCAGTTCTTC

J: TRBJ2-7
V: TRBV2
size: .
D: TRBD2
CDR3: CASRGTSGSIYEQYF
DNA: TGTGCCAGCAGGGGGACTAGCGGGAGTATCTACGAGCAGTACTTC

J: TRBJ1-4
V: TRBV2
size: .
D: TRBD1
CDR3: CASITDRNEKLFF
DNA: TGTGCCAGCATCACGGACAGGAATGAAAAACTGTTTTTT

J: TRBJ1-1
V: TRBV6-5
size: .
D: .
CDR3: CASSLQGNTEAFF
DNA: TGTGCCAGCAGTTTACAGGGTAACACTGAAGCTTTCTTT

J: TRBJ1-1
V: TRBV19
size: .
D: .
CDR3: CASSTPENMNTEAFF
DNA: TGTGCCAGTAGTACGCCCGAAAATATGAACACTGAAGCTTTCTTT

J: TRBJ2-2
V: TRBV7-2
size: .
D: .
CDR3: CASSLGSTGELFF
DNA: TGTGCCAGCAGCTTAGGTTCCACCGGGGAGCTGTTTTTT

J: TRBJ2-1
V: TRBV19
size: .
D: .
CDR3: CASSISVTAGEQFF
DNA: TGTGCCAGTAGTATTTCTGTGACCGCCGGTGAGCAGTTCTTC

J: TRBJ2-7
V: TRBV28
size: .
D: .
CDR3: CASKNFYYEQYF
DNA: TGTGCCAGCAAAAACTTTTACTACGAGCAGTACTTC

J: TRBJ2-7
V: TRBV6-4
size: .
D: TRBD2
CDR3: CASSEIAGDSYEQYF
DNA: TGTGCCAGCAGTGAAATAGCGGGAGACTCCTACGAGCAGTACTTC

J: TRBJ1-5
V: TRBV6-5
size: .
D: .
CDR3: CASTLPYGPQHF
DNA: TGTGCCAGCACTTTACCCTATGGGCCCCAGCATTTT

J: TRBJ2-7
V: TRBV10-3
size: few
D: .
CDR3: CASEPSWGSYEQYF
DNA: TGTGCCTCCGAACCGAGCTGGGGCTCCTACGAGCAGTACTTC

J: TRBJ2-7
V: TRBV18
size: .
D: .
CDR3: CASSPYGTNYEQYF
DNA: TGTGCCAGCTCACCATACGGGACGAATTACGAGCAGTACTTC

J: TRBJ1-1
V: TRBV29-1
size: few
D: .
CDR3: CSSRGGITEAFF
DNA: TGCAGCTCCCGGGGAGGGATTACTGAAGCTTTCTTT

J: TRBJ2-7
V: TRBV27
size: .
D: TRBD2
CDR3: CASSTGLAEGFSYEQYF
DNA: TGTGCCAGCAGCACCGGACTAGCGGAGGGGTTTTCCTACGAGCAGTACTTC

J: TRBJ1-4
V: TRBV7-2
size: .
D: TRBD1
CDR3: CASSRGGTENEKLFF
DNA: TGTGCCAGCAGCCGGGGTGGGACAGAGAATGAAAAACTGTTTTTT

J: TRBJ1-1
V: TRBV7-9
size: .
D: .
CDR3: CASSSPTSEAFF
DNA: TGTGCCAGCAGCTCCCCGACTTCTGAAGCTTTCTTT

J: TRBJ1-5
V: TRBV2
size: .
D: TRBD1
CDR3: CASSEAEWTGNQPQHF
DNA: TGTGCCAGCAGTGAAGCGGAGTGGACAGGGAATCAGCCCCAGCATTTT

J: TRBJ1-6
V: TRBV3-1/TRBV3-2
size: .
D: .
CDR3: CASSPPSSYNSPLHF
DNA: TGTGCCAGCAGCCCTCCGAGCTCCTATAATTCACCCCTCCACTTT

J: TRBJ2-2
V: TRBV19
size: .
D: TRBD1
CDR3: CASSLGQGAGTGELFF
DNA: TGTGCCAGTAGTCTTGGACAGGGGGCGGGCACCGGGGAGCTGTTTTTT

J: TRBJ2-7
V: TRBV19
size: .
D: TRBD1
CDR3: CASSTGQGGEQYF
DNA: TGTGCCAGTAGTACGGGACAGGGGGGCGAGCAGTACTTC

J: TRBJ1-5
V: TRBV28
size: .
D: .
CDR3: CASSFWFRSGALNNQPQHF
DNA: TGTGCCAGCAGTTTTTGGTTCCGGAGCGGGGCTCTAAATAATCAGCCCCAGCATTTT

J: TRBJ1-2
V: TRBV7-9
size: few
D: TRBD1
CDR3: CASSYGQGNYGYTF
DNA: TGTGCCAGCAGCTATGGACAGGGGAACTATGGCTACACCTTC

J: TRBJ2-1
V: TRBV29-1
size: .
D: TRBD2
CDR3: CSVGPEGWLAAIDEQFF
DNA: TGCAGCGTGGGACCCGAAGGGTGGCTAGCGGCTATCGATGAGCAGTTCTTC

J: TRBJ1-1
V: TRBV3-1/TRBV3-2
size: .
D: .
CDR3: CASSQALSGPSGAFF
DNA: TGTGCCAGCAGCCAAGCTTTGTCGGGGCCAAGCGGGGCTTTCTTT

J: TRBJ2-1
V: TRBV28
size: .
D: .
CDR3: CASSSTGSWNEQFF
DNA: TGTGCCAGCAGTTCCACAGGGAGCTGGAATGAGCAGTTCTTC

J: TRBJ1-1
V: TRBV11-3
size: once
D: .
CDR3: CASSSQLNTEAFF
DNA: TGTGCCAGCAGCTCCCAGTTGAACACTGAAGCTTTCTTT

J: TRBJ2-2
V: TRBV20-1
size: few
D: .
CDR3: CSARRRGELFF
DNA: TGCAGTGCTAGGAGGCGGGGGGAGCTGTTTTTT

J: TRBJ2-2
V: TRBV30
size: .
D: TRBD2
CDR3: CAWRSAAGNTGELFF
DNA: TGTGCCTGGAGATCGGCAGCGGGAAACACCGGGGAGCTGTTTTTT

J: TRBJ1-5
V: TRBV7-8
size: .
D: .
CDR3: CASSSSRQAGSNQPQHF
DNA: TGTGCCAGCAGCTCCTCCCGACAGGCAGGGAGCAATCAGCCCCAGCATTTT

J: TRBJ2-7
V: TRBV9
size: .
D: TRBD1
CDR3: CASSAGTGTYEQYF
DNA: TGTGCCAGCAGCGCAGGGACAGGGACATACGAGCAGTACTTC

J: TRBJ2-1
V: TRBV28
size: .
D: .
CDR3: CASSSGAAGDNEQFF
DNA: TGTGCCAGCAGTTCAGGGGCCGCGGGGGACAATGAGCAGTTCTTC

J: TRBJ1-5
V: TRBV27
size: .
D: .
CDR3: CASSFTGWLGGQPQHF
DNA: TGTGCCAGCAGTTTTACGGGGTGGCTTGGTGGTCAGCCCCAGCATTTT

J: TRBJ2-7
V: TRBV19
size: .
D: .
CDR3: CASSIGGALYEQYF
DNA: TGTGCCAGTAGTATAGGGGGCGCACTCTACGAGCAGTACTTC

J: TRBJ1-6
V: TRBV10-3
size: .
D: .
CDR3: CAISEGIDNSPLHF
DNA: TGTGCCATCAGTGAAGGAATTGACAATTCACCCCTCCACTTT

J: TRBJ1-1
V: TRBV28
size: few
D: .
CDR3: CAGGKGAEAFF
DNA: TGTGCCGGGGGTAAGGGAGCTGAAGCTTTCTTT

J: TRBJ1-4
V: TRBV3-1/TRBV3-2
size: .
D: .
CDR3: CASSQEGPGSTNEKLFF
DNA: TGTGCCAGCAGCCAAGAGGGACCGGGGTCTACTAATGAAAAACTGTTTTTT

J: TRBJ1-2
V: TRBV19
size: .
D: .
CDR3: CASTSNYGYTF
DNA: TGTGCCAGTACCTCAAACTATGGCTACACCTTC

J: TRBJ2-1
V: TRBV10-3
size: .
D: TRBD2
CDR3: CAINLSGRGADEQFF
DNA: TGTGCCATCAACCTAAGCGGGAGAGGCGCCGATGAGCAGTTCTTC

J: TRBJ2-7
V: TRBV7-3
size: .
D: .
CDR3: CASSTRTPTVRGAGYEQYF
DNA: TGTGCCAGCAGCACGAGGACCCCGACAGTTAGGGGCGCTGGGTACGAGCAGTACTTC

J: TRBJ2-2
V: TRBV6-2/TRBV6-3
size: .
D: .
CDR3: CASSLGLLGELFF
DNA: TGTGCCAGCAGCCTGGGACTCCTCGGGGAGCTGTTTTTT

J: TRBJ1-2
V: TRBV28
size: once
D: TRBD1
CDR3: CASRKIGGRSGYTF
DNA: TGTGCCAGCCGTAAGATAGGGGGCAGGTCCGGCTACACCTTC